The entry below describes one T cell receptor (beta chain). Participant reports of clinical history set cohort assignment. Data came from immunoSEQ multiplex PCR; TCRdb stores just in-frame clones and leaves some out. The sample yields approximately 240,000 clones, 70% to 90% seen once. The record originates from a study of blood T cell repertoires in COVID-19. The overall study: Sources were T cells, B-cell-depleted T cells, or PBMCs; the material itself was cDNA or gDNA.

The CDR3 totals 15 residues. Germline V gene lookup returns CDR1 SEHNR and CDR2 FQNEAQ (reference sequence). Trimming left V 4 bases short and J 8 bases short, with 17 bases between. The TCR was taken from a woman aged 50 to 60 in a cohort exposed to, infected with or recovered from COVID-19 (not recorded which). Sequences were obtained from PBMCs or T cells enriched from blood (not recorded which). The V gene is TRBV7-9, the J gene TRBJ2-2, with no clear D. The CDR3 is CASSSLVMNTGELFF. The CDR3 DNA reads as TGTGCCAGCAGCTCCCTAGTGATGAATACGGGGGAGCTGTTTTTT.